This TCR beta chain was sequenced in a study of Ad26.COV2.S vaccination and SARS-CoV-2 variants. V lost 8 bases, J lost 6 bases, and 13 bases stayed unmatched. The length of the CDR3 is 15 residues. The germline CDR1 and CDR2 sequences are SNHLY and FYNNEI. The data were produced by immunoSEQ multiplex PCR, yet TCRdb's version contains in-frame clones alone and is incomplete. This repertoire shows roughly 380,000 clones, just over 90% found once; its top ten account for 3.9%. This clone was seen a single time. The source of this sequence is a human donor who had recovered from COVID-19. The starting material was peripheral blood, obtained after recovery from COVID-19. The chain has TRBV2 and TRBJ2-7; 10 bases are a match to TRBD2. This CDR3 is CASFRLAGAGPEQYF. DNA for the CDR3: TGTGCCAGCTTTCGCCTAGCGGGGGCCGGTCCCGAGCAGTACTTC.